This TCR beta chain was obtained from a study of T cell responses to AZD1222 COVID-19 vaccine. Study observations and caveats: Among AZD1222 vaccinees, only five or six were seropositive at baseline.

The table came from immunoSEQ multiplex PCR; TCRdb's copy has only in-frame clones and leaves some out. The sample holds roughly 150,000 clones, approximately 88% seen once. Comments on this clone: What it binds is unknown.

J gave up 4 bases and V 7 bases, and 8 bases lay outside the gene matches. Germline V CDR1 and CDR2: SGDLS, YYNGEE. CDR3 size: 15 residues. The chain links TRBV9 to TRBJ1-6; 7 nucleotides line up with TRBD1. This clonotype was obtained from an adult in good health. The starting material was peripheral blood, obtained on day 0 of AZD1222 vaccination. The CDR3 DNA reads as TGTGCCAGCTCCACAGGGGTCTTTTATAATTCACCCCTCCACTTT. Protein: CASSTGVFYNSPLHF.